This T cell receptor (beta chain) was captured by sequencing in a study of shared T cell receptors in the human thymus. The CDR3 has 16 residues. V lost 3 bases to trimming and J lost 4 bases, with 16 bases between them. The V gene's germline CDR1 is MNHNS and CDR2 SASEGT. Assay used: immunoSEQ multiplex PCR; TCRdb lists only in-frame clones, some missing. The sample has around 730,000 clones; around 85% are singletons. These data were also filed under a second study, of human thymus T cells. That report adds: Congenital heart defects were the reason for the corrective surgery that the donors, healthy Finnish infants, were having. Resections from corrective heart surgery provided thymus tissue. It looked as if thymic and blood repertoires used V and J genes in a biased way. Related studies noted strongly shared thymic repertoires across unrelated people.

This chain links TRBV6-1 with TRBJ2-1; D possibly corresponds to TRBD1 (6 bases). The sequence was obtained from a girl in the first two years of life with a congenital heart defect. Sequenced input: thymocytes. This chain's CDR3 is CASSDFEGDPYNEQFF. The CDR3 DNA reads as TGTGCCAGCAGTGACTTTGAGGGGGACCCTTACAATGAGCAGTTCTTC.